This T cell receptor (beta chain) was obtained from a study of cytomegalovirus exposure and HLA in healthy donors. Primers included in the PCR were 60 Vbeta and 13 Jbeta primers. Sequenced by immunoSEQ multiplex PCR; TCRdb stores in-frame clones only, minus some. The sample lists about 110,000 clones; about 73% were seen once. The sample was PBMCs. This receptor was taken from a woman between 35 and 50 years old in good health and CMV-seronegative.

The CDR3 DNA sequence: TGTGCCAGCAGCCAAGCTACAGGGTATGGCTACACCTTC. Amino acid sequence: CASSQATGYGYTF. The V gene is TRBV14, the J gene TRBJ1-2; D might be TRBD1 (6 bases). Germline V gene lookup returns CDR1 SGHDN and CDR2 FVKESK. CDR3 size: 13 residues. The germline V and J ends were trimmed by 1 base and 5 bases, with 8 bases remaining between them.